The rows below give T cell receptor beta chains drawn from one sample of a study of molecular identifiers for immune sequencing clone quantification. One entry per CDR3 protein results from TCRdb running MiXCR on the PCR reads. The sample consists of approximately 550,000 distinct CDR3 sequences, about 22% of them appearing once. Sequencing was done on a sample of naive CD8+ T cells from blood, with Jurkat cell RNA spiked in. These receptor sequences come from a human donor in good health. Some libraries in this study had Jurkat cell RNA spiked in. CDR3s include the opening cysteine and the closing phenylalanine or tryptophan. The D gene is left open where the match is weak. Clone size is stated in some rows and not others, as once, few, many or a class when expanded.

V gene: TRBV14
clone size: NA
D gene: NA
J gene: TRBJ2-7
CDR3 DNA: TGTGCCAGCAGCCAAGGGGCAGGGGAGGACTACGAGCAGTACTTC
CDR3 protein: CASSQGAGEDYEQYF

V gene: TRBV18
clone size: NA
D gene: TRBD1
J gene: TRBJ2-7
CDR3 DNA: TGTGCCAGCTCACCACCGGTCAGGGGGCCCTCCTACGAGCAGTACTTC
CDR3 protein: CASSPPVRGPSYEQYF

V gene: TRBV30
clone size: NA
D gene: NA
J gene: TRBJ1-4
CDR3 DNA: TGTGCCTGGCAAAGGGGTGAAAAACTGTTTTTT
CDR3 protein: CAWQRGEKLFF

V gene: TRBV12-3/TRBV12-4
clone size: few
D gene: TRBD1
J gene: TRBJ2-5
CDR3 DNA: TGTGCCAGCAGGCCGAATCGGGCGGAGACAGGGAAGGAGACCCAGTACTTC
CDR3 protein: CASRPNRAETGKETQYF

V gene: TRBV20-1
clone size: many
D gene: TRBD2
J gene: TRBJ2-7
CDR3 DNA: TGCAGTGCTAGGAGGTCACTAGCGGGAGCCGGCGAGCAGTACTTC
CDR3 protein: CSARRSLAGAGEQYF

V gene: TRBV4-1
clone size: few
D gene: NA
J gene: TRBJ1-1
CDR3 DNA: TGCGCCAGCAGCCAAGGACAGGCCACTGAAGCTTTCTTT
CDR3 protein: CASSQGQATEAFF

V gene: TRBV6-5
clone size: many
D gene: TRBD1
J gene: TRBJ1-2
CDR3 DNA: TGTGCCAGCAGTCTGGACAGGGGGCATGGCTACACCTTC
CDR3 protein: CASSLDRGHGYTF

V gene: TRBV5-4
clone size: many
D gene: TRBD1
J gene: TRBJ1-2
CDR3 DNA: TGTGCCAGCAGAGGGGACAGGGGGCGTAACTATGGCTACACCTTC
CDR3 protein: CASRGDRGRNYGYTF

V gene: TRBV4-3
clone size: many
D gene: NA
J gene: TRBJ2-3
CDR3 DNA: TGCGCCAGCAGCCAAGAGAACTTACACACAGATACGCAGTATTTT
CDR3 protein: CASSQENLHTDTQYF

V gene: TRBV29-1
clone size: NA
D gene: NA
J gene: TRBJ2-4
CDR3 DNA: TGCAGCGTTGAGGACTCGACATTAGCCAAAACCATTCAGTACTTC
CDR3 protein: CSVEDSTLAKTIQYF

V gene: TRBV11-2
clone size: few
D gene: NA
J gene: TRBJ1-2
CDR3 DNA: TGTGCCAGCAGCTTAGTAGGTTTAGAGGGCTACACCTTC
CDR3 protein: CASSLVGLEGYTF

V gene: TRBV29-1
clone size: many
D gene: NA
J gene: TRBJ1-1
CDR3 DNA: TGCAGCGTTCGGGGTTCGGGAACTGAAGCTTTCTTT
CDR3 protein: CSVRGSGTEAFF

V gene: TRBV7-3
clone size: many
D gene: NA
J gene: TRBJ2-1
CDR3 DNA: TGTGCCAGCAGCCTTGAACTAGGGCAAGAGAATGAGCAGTTCTTC
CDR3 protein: CASSLELGQENEQFF

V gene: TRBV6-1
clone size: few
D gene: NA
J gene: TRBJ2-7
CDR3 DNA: TGTGCCAGCAAAGGGGTTATCTACGAGCAGTACTTC
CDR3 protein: CASKGVIYEQYF

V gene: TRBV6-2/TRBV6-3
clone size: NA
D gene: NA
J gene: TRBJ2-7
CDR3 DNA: TGTGCCAGCAGTTACTCCGCGGAGACCCCGCCTGGGGAGCAGTACTTC
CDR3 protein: CASSYSAETPPGEQYF

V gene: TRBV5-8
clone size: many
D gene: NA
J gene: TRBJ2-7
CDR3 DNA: TGTGCCAGCAGCTTGTACGGAATGGGGGCCTACGAGCAGTACTTC
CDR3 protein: CASSLYGMGAYEQYF

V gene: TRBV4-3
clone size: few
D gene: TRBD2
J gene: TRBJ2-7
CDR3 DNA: TGCGCCAGCAGCCAAGATACCGGGACTAGGGGCGAGCAGTACTTC
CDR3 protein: CASSQDTGTRGEQYF

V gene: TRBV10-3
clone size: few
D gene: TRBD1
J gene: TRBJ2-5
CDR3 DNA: TGTGCCATCAGTGAACACACGACAGGGGTGGAAGAGACCCAGTACTTC
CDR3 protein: CAISEHTTGVEETQYF

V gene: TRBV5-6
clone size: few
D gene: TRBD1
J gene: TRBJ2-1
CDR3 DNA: TGTGCCAGCAGCCCGGAAGACAGGGCTGGTGAGCAGTTCTTC
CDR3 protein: CASSPEDRAGEQFF

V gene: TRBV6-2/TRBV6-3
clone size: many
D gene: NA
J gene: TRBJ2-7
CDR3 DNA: TGTGCCAGCAGTTACGAGGAGGGCTACGAGCAGTACTTC
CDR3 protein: CASSYEEGYEQYF

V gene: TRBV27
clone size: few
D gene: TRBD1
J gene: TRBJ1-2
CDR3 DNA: TGTGCCAGCAGTCAATCCCCCAGGGGGCCTGGGGGCTACACCTTC
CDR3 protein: CASSQSPRGPGGYTF

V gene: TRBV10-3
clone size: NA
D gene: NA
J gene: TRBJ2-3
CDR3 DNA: TGTGCCATCAGTGAGGGGCGGGGCACAGATACGCAGTATTTT
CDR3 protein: CAISEGRGTDTQYF

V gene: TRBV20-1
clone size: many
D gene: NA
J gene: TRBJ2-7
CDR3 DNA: TGCAGTGCTAGAGATACCTACGAGCAGTACTTC
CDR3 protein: CSARDTYEQYF

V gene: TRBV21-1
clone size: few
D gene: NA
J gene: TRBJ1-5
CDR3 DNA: TGTGCCAGCAGCAAAGTTGAGGATCAGCCCCAGCATTTT
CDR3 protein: CASSKVEDQPQHF

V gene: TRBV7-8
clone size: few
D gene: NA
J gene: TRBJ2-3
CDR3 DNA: TGTGCCAGCAGCTTAGCGGGATATCCCACAGATACGCAGTATTTT
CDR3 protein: CASSLAGYPTDTQYF

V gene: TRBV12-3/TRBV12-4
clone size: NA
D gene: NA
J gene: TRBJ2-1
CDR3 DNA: TGTGCCAGCAGCGGCTCCCCAGGAGCCAATGAGCAGTTCTTC
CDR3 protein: CASSGSPGANEQFF

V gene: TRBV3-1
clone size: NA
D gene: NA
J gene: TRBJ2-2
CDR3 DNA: TGTGCCAGCAGCCTCATGACAGGAGTAGGTGGCACCGGGGAGCTGTTTTTT
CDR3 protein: CASSLMTGVGGTGELFF

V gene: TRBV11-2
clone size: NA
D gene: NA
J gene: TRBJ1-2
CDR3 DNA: TGTGCCAGCAGTGGCCGGGAAAACTATGGCTACACCTTC
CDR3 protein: CASSGRENYGYTF

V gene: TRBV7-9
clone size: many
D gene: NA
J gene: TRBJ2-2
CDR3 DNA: TGTGCCAGCAGCCCCATTGGCGGGGAGCTGTTTTTT
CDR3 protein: CASSPIGGELFF

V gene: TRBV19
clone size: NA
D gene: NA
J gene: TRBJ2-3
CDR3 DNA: TGTGCCAGTAACGACGGTACGGGGAGTAGCACAGGTACGCAGTATTTT
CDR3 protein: CASNDGTGSSTGTQYF

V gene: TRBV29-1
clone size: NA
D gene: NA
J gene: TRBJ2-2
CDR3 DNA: TGCAGCGTTGAAGGGGGCTTCACCGGGGAGCTGTTTTTT
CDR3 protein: CSVEGGFTGELFF

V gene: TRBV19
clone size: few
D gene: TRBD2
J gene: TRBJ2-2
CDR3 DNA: TGTGCCAGCGGGGGGGCGGTCACCGGGGAGCTGTTTTTT
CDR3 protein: CASGGAVTGELFF

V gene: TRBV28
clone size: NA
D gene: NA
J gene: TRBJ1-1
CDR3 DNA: TGCGCCAGCGAGAGGGCACAGGGGAACACTGAAGCTTTCTTT
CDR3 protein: CASERAQGNTEAFF

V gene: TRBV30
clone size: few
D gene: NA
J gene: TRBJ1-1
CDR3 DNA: TGTGCCTGGAAATGGGATATGAACACTGAAGCTTTCTTT
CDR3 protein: CAWKWDMNTEAFF

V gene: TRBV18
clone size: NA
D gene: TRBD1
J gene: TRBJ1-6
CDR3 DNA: TGTGCCAGCTCACAACCAGGGGGCGCCTCCTATAAGTCACCCCTCCACTTT
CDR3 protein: CASSQPGGASYKSPLHF

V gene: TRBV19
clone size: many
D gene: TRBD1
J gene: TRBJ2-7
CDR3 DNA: TGTGCCAGTAGTGCACAGGGGAGCTCCTACGAGCAGTACTTC
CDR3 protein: CASSAQGSSYEQYF

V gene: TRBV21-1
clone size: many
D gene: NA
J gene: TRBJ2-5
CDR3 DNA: TGTGCCAGAAAACCCGAGACCCAGTACTTC
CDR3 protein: CARKPETQYF

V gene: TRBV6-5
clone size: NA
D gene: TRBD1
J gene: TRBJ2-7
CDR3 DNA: TGTGCCAGCAGTTACTCGATTGGGACAGGGCTGGCCGAGCAGTACTTC
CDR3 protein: CASSYSIGTGLAEQYF

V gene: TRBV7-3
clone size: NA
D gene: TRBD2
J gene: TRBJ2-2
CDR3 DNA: TGTGCCAGCAGCTCATTAGCGGGAAACACCGGGGAGCTGTTTTTT
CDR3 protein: CASSSLAGNTGELFF

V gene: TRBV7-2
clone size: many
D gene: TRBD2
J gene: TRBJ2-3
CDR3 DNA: TGTGCCAGCATTCGCAACCCAGGGGGAGCGGGAGGTTGGGAGGATACGCAGTATTTT
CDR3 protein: CASIRNPGGAGGWEDTQYF

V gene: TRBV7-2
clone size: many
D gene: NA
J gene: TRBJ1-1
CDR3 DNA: TGTGCCAGCAGCTTTTATCTGGCTTCGACTGAAGCTTTCTTT
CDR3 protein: CASSFYLASTEAFF

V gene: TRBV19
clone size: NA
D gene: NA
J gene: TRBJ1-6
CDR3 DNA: TGTGCCAGTAGTATGGGACCGGGACTGAGATATTCACCCCTCCACTTT
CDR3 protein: CASSMGPGLRYSPLHF

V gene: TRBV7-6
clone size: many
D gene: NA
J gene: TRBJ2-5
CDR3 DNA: TGTGCCAGCAGCTCCTGGGGGCCCCAAGAGACCCAGTACTTC
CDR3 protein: CASSSWGPQETQYF

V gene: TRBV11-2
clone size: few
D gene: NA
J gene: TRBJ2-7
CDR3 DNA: TGTGCCAGCAGCGACCCCACCGACGAGCAGTACTTC
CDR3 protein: CASSDPTDEQYF

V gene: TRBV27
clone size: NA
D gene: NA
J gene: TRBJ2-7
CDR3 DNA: TGTGCCAGCAGTTTATCGACGGGTCCCAACGAGCAGTACTTC
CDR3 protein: CASSLSTGPNEQYF

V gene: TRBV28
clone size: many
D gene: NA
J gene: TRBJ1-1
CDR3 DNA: TGTGCCAGCAGTTTATACCCGACAGGCTCGAACACTGAAGCTTTCTTT
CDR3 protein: CASSLYPTGSNTEAFF

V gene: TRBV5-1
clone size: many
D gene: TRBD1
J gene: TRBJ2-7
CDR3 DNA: TGCGCCAGCAGCTACCCCGGGACAGGGGCTGACGAGCAGTACTTC
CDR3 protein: CASSYPGTGADEQYF

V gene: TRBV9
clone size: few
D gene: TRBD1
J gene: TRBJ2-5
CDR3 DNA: TGTGCCAGCAGCGCCCAAGGAGGACAGGGGATGCATGAGACCCAGTACTTC
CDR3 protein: CASSAQGGQGMHETQYF

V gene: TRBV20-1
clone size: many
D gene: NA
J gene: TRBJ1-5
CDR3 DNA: TGCAGTGCTGCCACACGGCAGGACGTTCAGCCCCAGCATTTT
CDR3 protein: CSAATRQDVQPQHF

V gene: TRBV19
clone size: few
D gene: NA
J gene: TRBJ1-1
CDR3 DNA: TGTGCCAGTAGTATGGGACGGGGGGTCACTGAAGCTTTCTTT
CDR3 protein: CASSMGRGVTEAFF

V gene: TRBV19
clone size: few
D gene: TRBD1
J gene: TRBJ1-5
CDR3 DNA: TGTGCCAGTAGTTCCTCGGGACAGGGGGCCGTGGTCAATCAGCCCCAGCATTTT
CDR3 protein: CASSSSGQGAVVNQPQHF

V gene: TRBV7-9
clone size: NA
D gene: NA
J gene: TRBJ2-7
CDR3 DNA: TGTGCCAGCAGCTTCTTCGTCCCCGGGAACGAGCAGTACTTC
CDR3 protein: CASSFFVPGNEQYF

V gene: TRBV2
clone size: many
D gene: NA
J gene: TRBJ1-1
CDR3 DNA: TGTGCCAGCAGCGTGGCAGGCCCTGAAGCTTTCTTT
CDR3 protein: CASSVAGPEAFF

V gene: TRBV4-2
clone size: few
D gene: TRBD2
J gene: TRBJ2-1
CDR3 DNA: TGTGCCAGCAGCCAACTAGCGGGTTACAATGAGCAGTTCTTC
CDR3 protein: CASSQLAGYNEQFF

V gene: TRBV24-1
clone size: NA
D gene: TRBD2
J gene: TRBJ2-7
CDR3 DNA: TGTGCCACCAGTGCTCGACTAGCGGGAGTAAAGGTGCAGTACTTC
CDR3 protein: CATSARLAGVKVQYF

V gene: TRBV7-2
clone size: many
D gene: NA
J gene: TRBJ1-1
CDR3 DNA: TGTGCCAGCAGCTCCGGACAGCTGAACACTGAAGCTTTCTTT
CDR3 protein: CASSSGQLNTEAFF

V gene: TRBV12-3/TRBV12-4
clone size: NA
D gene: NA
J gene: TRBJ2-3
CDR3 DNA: TGTGCCAGCAGCCCCCAAGCTGGTCAGTCCCCAGATACGCAGTATTTT
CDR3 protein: CASSPQAGQSPDTQYF

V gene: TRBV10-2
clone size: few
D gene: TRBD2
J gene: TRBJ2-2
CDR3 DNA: TGCGCCAGCAGCGTAGCGGGCCCCACCGGGGAGCTGTTTTTT
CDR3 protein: CASSVAGPTGELFF